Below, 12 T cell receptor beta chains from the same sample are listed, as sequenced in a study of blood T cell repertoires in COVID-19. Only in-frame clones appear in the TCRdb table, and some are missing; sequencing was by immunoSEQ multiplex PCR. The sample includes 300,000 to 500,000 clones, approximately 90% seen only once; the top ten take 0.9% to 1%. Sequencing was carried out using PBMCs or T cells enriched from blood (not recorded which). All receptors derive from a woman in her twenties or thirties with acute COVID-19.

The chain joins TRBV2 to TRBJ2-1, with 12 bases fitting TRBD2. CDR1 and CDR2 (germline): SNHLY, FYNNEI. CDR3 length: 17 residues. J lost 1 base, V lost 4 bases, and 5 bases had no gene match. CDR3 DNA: TGTGCCAGCAGTGGACCTAGCGGGGGGGCGTCCTACAATGAGCAGTTCTTC. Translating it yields CASSGPSGGASYNEQFF.

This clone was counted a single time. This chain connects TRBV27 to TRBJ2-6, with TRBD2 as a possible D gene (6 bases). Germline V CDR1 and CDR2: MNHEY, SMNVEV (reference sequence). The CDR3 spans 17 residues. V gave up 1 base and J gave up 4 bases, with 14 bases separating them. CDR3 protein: CASSLYFGTDGANVLTF. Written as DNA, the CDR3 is TGTGCCAGCAGTTTATATTTCGGGACTGACGGGGCCAACGTCCTGACTTTC.

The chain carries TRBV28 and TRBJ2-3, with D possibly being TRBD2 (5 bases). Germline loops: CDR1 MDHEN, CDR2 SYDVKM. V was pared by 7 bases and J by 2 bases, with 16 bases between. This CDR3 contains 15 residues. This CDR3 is CASTPRVWDTDTQYF. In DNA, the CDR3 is TGTGCCAGCACTCCGAGGGTTTGGGACACAGATACGCAGTATTTT.

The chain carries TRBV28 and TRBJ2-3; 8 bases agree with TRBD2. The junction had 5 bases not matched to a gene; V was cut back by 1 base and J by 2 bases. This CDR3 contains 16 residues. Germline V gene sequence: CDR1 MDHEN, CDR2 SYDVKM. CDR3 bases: TGTGCCAGCAGTTTATATTTAGCGGGGACCACAGATACGCAGTATTTT. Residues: CASSLYLAGTTDTQYF.

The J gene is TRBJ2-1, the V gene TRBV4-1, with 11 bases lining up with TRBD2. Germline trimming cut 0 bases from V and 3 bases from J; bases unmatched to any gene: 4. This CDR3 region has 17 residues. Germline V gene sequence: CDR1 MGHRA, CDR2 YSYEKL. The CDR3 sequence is CASSQDGTSGNYNEQFF. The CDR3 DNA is TGCGCCAGCAGCCAAGACGGGACTAGCGGAAACTACAATGAGCAGTTCTTC.

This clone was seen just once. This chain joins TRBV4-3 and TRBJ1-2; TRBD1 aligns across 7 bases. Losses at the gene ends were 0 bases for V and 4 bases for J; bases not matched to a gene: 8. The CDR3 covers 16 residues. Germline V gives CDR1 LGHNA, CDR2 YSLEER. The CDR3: CASSQEAARGAYGYTF. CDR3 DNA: TGCGCCAGCAGCCAAGAGGCGGCCAGGGGGGCCTATGGCTACACCTTC.

The CDR3 DNA is TGTGCCAGCAGTGAAAGAAGGGGGGCGGGAGCTAATGAAAAACTGTTTTTT. This codes for CASSERRGAGANEKLFF. The rearrangement links TRBV6-1 to TRBJ1-4; tentatively, D is TRBD1 (6 bases). This CDR3 region has 17 residues. From germline, CDR1 is MNHNS and CDR2 SASEGT. V was clipped by 2 bases and J by 3 bases, with 16 bases between them.

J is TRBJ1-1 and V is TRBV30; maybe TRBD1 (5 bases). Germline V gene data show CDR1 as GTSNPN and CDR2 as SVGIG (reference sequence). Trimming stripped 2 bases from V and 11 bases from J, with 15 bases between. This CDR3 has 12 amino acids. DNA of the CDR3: TGTGCCTGGAGTCCCCCAGGGATGAGGGCTTTCTTT. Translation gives CAWSPPGMRAFF.

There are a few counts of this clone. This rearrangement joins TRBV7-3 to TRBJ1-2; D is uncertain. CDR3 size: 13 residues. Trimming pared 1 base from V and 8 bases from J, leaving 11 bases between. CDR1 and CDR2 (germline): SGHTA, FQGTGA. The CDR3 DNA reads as TGTGCCAGCAGCTTAAGAGGAAGGGAGGGCTACACCTTC. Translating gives CASSLRGREGYTF. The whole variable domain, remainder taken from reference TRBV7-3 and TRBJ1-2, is GAGVSQTPSNKVTEKGKYVELRCDPISGHTALYWYRQSLGQGPEFLIYFQGTGAADDSGLPNDRFFAVRPEGSVSTLKIQRTERGDSAVYLCASSLRGREGYTFGSGTRLTVV.

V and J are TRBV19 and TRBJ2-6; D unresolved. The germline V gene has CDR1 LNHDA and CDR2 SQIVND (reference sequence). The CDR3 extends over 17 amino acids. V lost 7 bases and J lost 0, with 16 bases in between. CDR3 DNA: TGTGCCAGTAATCCCTCTGCGCACCCCTCTGGGGCCAACGTCCTGACTTTC. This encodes CASNPSAHPSGANVLTF.

The CDR3 loop reads CASSQGTGDYNEQFF. CDR3 sequence (DNA): TGTGCCAGCAGCCAAGGGACAGGGGATTACAATGAGCAGTTCTTC. This chain links TRBV3-1 (or the pseudogene TRBV3-2) with TRBJ2-1; the match to TRBD1 covers 9 bases. Trimming at V came to 1 base and at J to 4 bases, leaving 2 bases not matched to a gene. The CDR3 has 15 residues. CDR1 is LGHDT, CDR2 YNNKEL, per germline (reference sequence).

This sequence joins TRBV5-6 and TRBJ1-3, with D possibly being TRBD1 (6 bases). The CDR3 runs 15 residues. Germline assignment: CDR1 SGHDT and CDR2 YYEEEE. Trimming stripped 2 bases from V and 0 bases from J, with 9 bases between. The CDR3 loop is CASSFQGSSGNTIYF. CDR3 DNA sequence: TGTGCCAGCAGCTTTCAGGGGAGCTCTGGAAACACCATATATTTT.